Below are 11 T cell receptor beta chains sequenced from a single sample in a study of CD8+CD57+ T cells in acquired aplastic anemia. TCR beta VDJ combinations and CDR3 sequences were profiled from genomic DNA. TCRdb ran MiXCR on the reads and lists one entry per CDR3 protein. The top ten hold about 15% of the sample, which has about 190,000 distinct CDR3 sequences, around half seen once. Sequencing was carried out using sorted CD4+, CD8+, or CD8+CD57+ T cells (not recorded which) from PBMCs. The receptors were sampled from a human donor in good health, serving as a control.

This clonotype was detected ten times or more. The J gene is TRBJ1-6, the V gene TRBV7-3; D not resolved. The CDR3 is 15 residues long. Germline CDR1 reads SGHTA; CDR2 reads FQGTGA. V dropped 5 bases and J dropped 6 bases, with 14 bases sitting between them. CDR3 coding DNA: TGTGCCAGCAGCCCGCAGCAAACGGGTAATTCACCCCTCCACTTT. Its translation is CASSPQQTGNSPLHF.

The sample holds many counts of this clonotype. The V gene is TRBV10-3, the J gene TRBJ1-2, with a weak D call TRBD1 (5 bases). Germline CDR1 is ENHRY and CDR2 is SYGVKD. Trimming took 0 bases from V and 8 from J, leaving 25 bases between them. The CDR3 has 18 residues. The CDR3 DNA is TGTGCCATCAGTGAGTCTTCTTATCCGTGGCAGGGTAGAAGGGGCTACACCTTC. Residues: CAISESSYPWQGRRGYTF.

As regards this clonotype: This sequence may be a read error, since a much larger clone differs from it by one base. CDR3 in amino acids: CASSPRARYFYEQYF. Here the CDR3 DNA reads TGTGCCAGCAGTCCCCGGGCAAGATACTTCTACGAGCAGTACTTC. V and J are TRBV6-2 or TRBV6-3 and TRBJ2-7, with D uncertain. The CDR3 has 15 residues. The germline V gene has CDR1 MNHEY and CDR2 SVGEGT. The germline V and J ends were trimmed by 5 bases and 3 bases, with 17 bases remaining between them.

This clonotype was counted ten times or more. The CDR3 is CASSFSTVGNTIYF. The DNA of the CDR3 is TGCGCCAGCAGCTTCTCTACGGTTGGAAACACCATATATTTT. The chain links TRBV5-1 to TRBJ1-3, with D hard to call. CDR1 and CDR2 from the germline V gene are SGHRS and YFSETQ. With 2 bases removed from V and 3 bases from J, the gap between germline ends came to 9 bases. This CDR3 is built from 14 residues.

The V gene is TRBV10-3, the J gene TRBJ2-5, with D maybe TRBD1 (6 bases). Germline V CDR1 and CDR2: ENHRY, SYGVKD. The ends were cut back, 2 bases at V and 5 bases at J, with 15 bases in the middle. The CDR3 has 15 amino acids. CDR3 sequence: CAISEIDRHLETQYF. The CDR3 DNA is TGTGCCATCAGTGAGATCGACAGGCATTTGGAGACCCAGTACTTC.

This chain uses TRBV2 with TRBJ2-5; 7 nucleotides line up with TRBD1. The V segment lost 6 bases and the J segment 1 base; nucleotides outside the gene matches: 8. Per germline, CDR1 SNHLY and CDR2 FYNNEI. The CDR3 runs to 15 residues. The DNA for the CDR3 is TGTGCCAGCAGAAAAACCCGGGACAGCCAAGAGACCCAGTACTTC. Encoded protein: CASRKTRDSQETQYF.

For this clonotype: The junction does not match germline at one end; this may be a read error. V gene TRBV27 combines with J gene TRBJ1-6; D is unclear. CDR1 and CDR2 (germline): MNHEY, SMNVEV (reference sequence). The CDR3 runs 12 residues. The DNA of the CDR3 is TGTGCCAGCAAACAGTATAATCCACCCCTCCACTTT. Amino acid sequence: CASKQYNPPLHF.

The sample holds many counts of this clonotype. The rearrangement links TRBV20-1 to TRBJ2-3; tentative D call: TRBD2 (7 bases). The CDR3 contains 16 residues. CDR1 and CDR2 (germline): DFQATT, SNEGSKA (reference sequence). With 5 bases removed from V and 5 bases from J, the gap between germline ends came to 23 bases. The CDR3 nucleotides read TGCAGTGCTGCCCGAGGGAGGGGGGGGGATGGAGATACGCAGTATTTT. Its protein is CSAARGRGGDGDTQYF.

A word on this clonotype: One end of the junction varies from germline; a read error may be responsible. The chain links TRBV29-1 to TRBJ2-3; 11 bases align to TRBD2. The germline V gene encodes CDR1 SQVTM and CDR2 ANQGSEA. The length of the CDR3 is 12 residues. The CDR3 nucleotides read TGTATAGCGGGGGGGGACACAGATACGCAGTATTTT. Translating it yields CIAGGDTDTQYF.

This clonotype was seen at least ten times. The chain joins TRBV6-5 to TRBJ1-6; 9 bases are a match to TRBD1. The CDR3 covers 15 residues. From germline, CDR1 is MNHEY and CDR2 SVGAGI. V dropped 7 bases and J dropped 7; count of bases not matched to a gene: 8. The CDR3 region is CASTPGTGTNSPLHF. The CDR3 DNA reads as TGTGCCAGCACCCCCGGGACAGGGACCAATTCACCCCTCCACTTT.

The J gene is TRBJ1-3, the V gene TRBV7-4; 8 positions agree with TRBD1. CDR1 is SGHVT, CDR2 SQSDAQ, per germline. CDR3 size: 16 residues. J lost 5 bases, V lost 4 bases, and 10 bases had no gene match. The CDR3 region has the DNA TGTGCCAGCAGCTATAAAACAGGGGGATTAAGAAACACCATATATTTT. Its protein product is CASSYKTGGLRNTIYF.